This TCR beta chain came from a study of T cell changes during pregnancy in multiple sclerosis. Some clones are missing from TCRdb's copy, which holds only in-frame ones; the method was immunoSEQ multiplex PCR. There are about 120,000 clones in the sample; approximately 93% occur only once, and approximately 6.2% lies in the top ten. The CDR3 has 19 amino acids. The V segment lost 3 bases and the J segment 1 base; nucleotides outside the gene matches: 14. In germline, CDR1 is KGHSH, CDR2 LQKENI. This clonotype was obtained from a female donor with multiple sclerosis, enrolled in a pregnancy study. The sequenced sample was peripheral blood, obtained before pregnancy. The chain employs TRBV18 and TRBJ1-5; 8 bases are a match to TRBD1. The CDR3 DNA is TGTGCCAGCTCACCTCAGGGGGCTATGAAGTTGGGGAGCAATCAGCCCCAGCATTTT. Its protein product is CASSPQGAMKLGSNQPQHF.